The 24 T cell receptor beta chains below come from one sample, sequenced in a study of blood T cell repertoires in COVID-19. Data came from immunoSEQ multiplex PCR; TCRdb stores just in-frame clones and leaves some out. The sample holds around 290,000 clones, roughly 91% seen once. Sequenced input: peripheral blood. These receptors all stem from a man aged 40-49 years with acute or convalescent COVID-19.

The chain recombines TRBV11-2 with TRBJ1-1; no clear D gene. This CDR3 region has 15 residues. The V and J ends lost 2 bases and 3 bases respectively, with 13 bases between them. Germline values: CDR1 SGHAT, CDR2 FQNNGV. The chain's CDR3 is CASSLKKFRDTEAFF. The CDR3 nucleotides read TGTGCCAGCAGCTTAAAGAAGTTTCGGGACACTGAAGCTTTCTTT.

The V and J genes are TRBV5-4 and TRBJ1-2; tentatively, D is TRBD1 (6 bases). In germline, CDR1 is SGHNT, CDR2 YYREEE (reference sequence). The CDR3 consists of 15 residues. V gave up 0 bases and J gave up 0 bases, with 9 bases separating them. CDR3 bases: TGTGCCAGCAGCTTGGGGGGGCTTCCTAACTATGGCTACACCTTC. It encodes CASSLGGLPNYGYTF.

The CDR3 bases are TGTGCCAGCAGCAGGAGGGGCTACAATGAGCAGTTCTTC. The encoded protein is CASSRRGYNEQFF. The chain has TRBV5-6 and TRBJ2-1, with D maybe TRBD2 (6 bases). The germline V gene encodes CDR1 SGHDT and CDR2 YYEEEE. There are 13 residues in the CDR3. Deletions cut 4 bases from V and 3 bases from J, with 8 bases between.

The chain links TRBV19 to TRBJ1-1; D remains ambiguous. CDR1 and CDR2 (germline): LNHDA, SQIVND (reference sequence). Between the trimmed V and J ends, which lost 3 bases and 2 bases, there was a span of 7 bases. The CDR3 sequence is 13 residues long. The CDR3 loop is CASSISDNTEAFF. The CDR3 DNA is TGTGCCAGTAGTATTTCAGATAACACTGAAGCTTTCTTT.

The chain is built from TRBV6-1 and TRBJ1-1; 11 nucleotides match TRBD1. The CDR3 covers 15 residues. The V gene end was trimmed by 2 bases and the J gene end by 3 bases; junction bases not matched to a gene: 2. Germline assignment: CDR1 MNHNS and CDR2 SASEGT. CDR3 sequence reads: CASSEPGQGDTEAFF. For the CDR3, the DNA is TGTGCCAGCAGTGAACCGGGACAGGGGGACACTGAAGCTTTCTTT.

The rearrangement uses TRBV29-1 and TRBJ1-6, with D perhaps TRBD1 (6 bases). Deletions cut 4 bases from V and 7 bases from J, with 11 bases between. Germline CDR1 is SQVTM and CDR2 is ANQGSEA. CDR3 length: 13 amino acids. The CDR3 reads CSVGTESNSPLHF. CDR3 DNA sequence: TGCAGCGTTGGGACAGAATCGAATTCACCCCTCCACTTT. Looking up the rest from reference TRBV29-1 and TRBJ1-6 gives the full variable domain: SAVISQKPSRDICQRGTSLTIQCQVDSQVTMMFWYRQQPGQSLTLIATANQGSEATYESGFVIDKFPISRPNLTFSTLTVSNMSPEDSSIYLCSVGTESNSPLHFGNGTRLTVT.

J is TRBJ1-5 and V is TRBV18; unclear D gene. The CDR3 totals 17 residues. In germline, CDR1 is KGHSH, CDR2 LQKENI. Trimming removed 4 bases at V and 0 bases at J, with 16 bases between. The CDR3 loop is CASSLPRSSDSNQPQHF. The CDR3 DNA reads as TGTGCCAGCTCACTCCCGAGGAGTTCAGATAGCAATCAGCCCCAGCATTTT. The full variable domain, rest sourced from reference TRBV18 and TRBJ1-5, is NAGVMQNPRHLVRRRGQEARLRCSPMKGHSHVYWYRQLPEEGLKFMVYLQKENIIDESGMPKERFSAEFPKEGPSILRIQQVVRGDSAAYFCASSLPRSSDSNQPQHFGDGTRLSIL.

This clone was detected a few times. V and J are TRBV29-1 and TRBJ2-7, with D hard to call. The V and J ends lost 4 bases and 7 bases respectively, with 17 bases between them. This CDR3 is built from 13 residues. Germline CDR1 and CDR2: SQVTM and ANQGSEA. In nucleotides, the CDR3 is TGCAGCGTTGGGAGAGCATTTAACGAGGAGCAGTACTTC. It specifies CSVGRAFNEEQYF.

The chain carries TRBV19 and TRBJ1-2; D is uncertain. V dropped 3 bases and J dropped 4 bases, with 12 bases sitting between them. CDR3 length: 14 amino acids. Germline CDR1 and CDR2: LNHDA and SQIVND (reference sequence). CDR3 sequence reads: CASSIPGGFYGYTF. The DNA for the CDR3 is TGTGCCAGTAGTATCCCGGGCGGGTTCTATGGCTACACCTTC.

This rearrangement joins TRBV5-6 to TRBJ2-3; 7 bases are a match to TRBD1. The CDR3 loop spans 16 amino acids. The trim removed 0 bases at V and 2 bases at J, leaving 6 bases unmatched. Germline lookup yields CDR1 SGHDT and CDR2 YYEEEE. The CDR3, as DNA: TGTGCCAGCAGCTTGGAAGTGACAGGGATCACAGATACGCAGTATTTT. Residues: CASSLEVTGITDTQYF.

The chain carries TRBV6-5 and TRBJ2-7, with D possibly being TRBD2 (5 bases). Trimming pared 5 bases from V and 3 bases from J, leaving 14 bases between. From germline, CDR1 is MNHEY and CDR2 SVGAGI. The CDR3 contains 14 residues. CDR3 sequence: CASSTPGSFYEQYF. CDR3 sequence (DNA): TGTGCCAGCAGTACACCGGGATCCTTCTACGAGCAGTACTTC.

V gene TRBV6-2 or TRBV6-3 combines with J gene TRBJ1-4; a possible D gene is TRBD1 (5 bases). The CDR3 contains 14 residues. V lost 4 bases to trimming and J lost 8 bases, with 14 bases between them. The germline V gene encodes CDR1 MNHEY and CDR2 SVGEGT. CDR3 in DNA: TGTGCCAGCAGTTTCATCGGGACTACCGAAAAACTGTTTTTT. Amino acids: CASSFIGTTEKLFF.

The chain is built from TRBV2 and TRBJ1-1; D remains ambiguous. V dropped 7 bases and J dropped 4 bases, with 13 bases sitting between them. From germline, CDR1 is SNHLY and CDR2 FYNNEI. The CDR3 spans 13 residues. For the CDR3, the DNA is TGTGCCAGCAAGCCCCTCTCGAGCACTGAAGCTTTCTTT. It yields the protein CASKPLSSTEAFF.

The rearrangement joins TRBV7-2 to TRBJ1-5, with TRBD1 as a possible D gene (6 bases). The CDR3 spans 13 residues. The germline V gene encodes CDR1 SGHTA and CDR2 FQGNSA. Between the trimmed V and J ends, which lost 5 bases and 9 bases, there was a span of 14 bases. The CDR3 nucleotides read TGTGCCAGCAGCCGCAGAACAGGGTCGCCCCAGCATTTT. Its protein product is CASSRRTGSPQHF.

The CDR3 region is CASSYSSRQGNYGYTF. The CDR3 DNA reads TGTGCCAGCAGTTACTCGAGTCGACAGGGTAACTATGGCTACACCTTC. J is TRBJ1-2 and V is TRBV6-5, with 7 nucleotides matching TRBD1. With 0 bases clipped from V and 1 base from J, the junction kept 5 bases outside the gene matches. Germline values: CDR1 MNHEY, CDR2 SVGAGI. The CDR3 length is 16 residues.

The chain recombines TRBV7-2 with TRBJ1-2; D uncertain. Trimming shortened V by 2 bases and J by 0 bases, and 7 bases separated the two germline ends. CDR3 length: 14 residues. Germline values: CDR1 SGHTA, CDR2 FQGNSA. CDR3 in amino acids: CASSLLTANYGYTF. CDR3 DNA sequence: TGTGCCAGCAGCTTACTAACCGCTAACTATGGCTACACCTTC.

This chain links TRBV5-1 with TRBJ2-3; 8 bases map to TRBD2. Looked up from germline, CDR1 is SGHRS and CDR2 is YFSETQ. The V gene end was trimmed by 4 bases and the J gene end by 2 bases; junction bases not matched to a gene: 3. CDR3 size: 14 residues. The CDR3 loop reads CASSGGGFTDTQYF. DNA for the CDR3: TGCGCCAGCAGCGGCGGGGGGTTCACAGATACGCAGTATTTT. Combining the CDR3 with reference TRBV5-1 and TRBJ2-3 gives the whole variable domain KAGVTQTPRYLIKTRGQQVTLSCSPISGHRSVSWYQQTPGQGLQFLFEYFSETQRNKGNFPGRFSGRQFSNSRSEMNVSTLELGDSALYLCASSGGGFTDTQYFGPGTRLTVL.

The chain links TRBV19 to TRBJ1-2; D might be TRBD1 (6 bases). Trimming cost V 0 bases and J 2 bases, with 10 bases left between them. The CDR3 has 15 residues. The V gene's germline CDR1 is LNHDA and CDR2 SQIVND (reference sequence). The DNA for the CDR3 is TGTGCCAGTAGTATAGAAGGCAGGGGAAACTATGGCTACACCTTC. This translates into CASSIEGRGNYGYTF.

CDR3 residues: CAWGGGMGQNTEAFF. The CDR3 bases are TGTGCCTGGGGAGGGGGGATGGGACAGAACACTGAAGCTTTCTTT. This chain links TRBV30 with TRBJ1-1, with D possibly matching TRBD1 (6 bases). The CDR3 spans 15 residues. Trimming took 5 bases from V and 1 from J, leaving 17 bases between them. The germline V gene encodes CDR1 GTSNPN and CDR2 SVGIG (reference sequence).

The CDR3 sequence: CASSGPGTGGAYEQYF. Here the CDR3 DNA reads TGTGCCAGCAGTGGACCCGGGACAGGGGGCGCATACGAGCAGTACTTC. This sequence joins TRBV25-1 and TRBJ2-7; the match to TRBD1 covers 12 bases. The V and J ends lost 4 bases and 4 bases, in that order; junction bases with no gene match: 8. Germline V gives CDR1 MGHDK, CDR2 SYGVNS. This CDR3 is 16 amino acids long.

V gene TRBV11-2 combines with J gene TRBJ2-2; weak D call: TRBD1 (6 bases). In germline, CDR1 is SGHAT, CDR2 FQNNGV. The V gene lost 4 bases and the J gene lost 8 bases, with 14 bases spanning the gap. The CDR3 runs to 14 residues. CDR3 residues: CASSSYTGKGELFF. The CDR3 DNA follows: TGTGCCAGCAGCTCGTACACAGGGAAAGGGGAGCTGTTTTTT.

The V gene is TRBV12-5, the J gene TRBJ1-1; unclear D gene. Germline V gene lookup returns CDR1 LGHNT and CDR2 FRNRAP. V dropped 6 bases and J dropped 4 bases, with 9 bases sitting between them. CDR3 size: 12 residues. The DNA for the CDR3 is TGTGCTAGTGGCTTGTGGGCCACTGAAGCTTTCTTT. Translating it yields CASGLWATEAFF.

The chain couples TRBV5-4 to TRBJ2-3, with 8 bases lining up with TRBD2. Germline CDR1 reads SGHNT; CDR2 reads YYREEE (reference sequence). The CDR3 is 15 residues long. The junction had 7 bases not matched to a gene; V was cut back by 4 bases and J by 3 bases. The CDR3 spells CASSRRGEGTDTQYF. CDR3 DNA: TGTGCCAGCAGCCGGCGGGGGGAGGGGACAGATACGCAGTATTTT.

The chain links TRBV11-2 to TRBJ2-7; 7 nucleotides match TRBD1. The length of the CDR3 is 17 residues. V shed 4 bases, J shed 3 bases, and the junction held 15 bases outside the gene matches. Germline V gene data show CDR1 as SGHAT and CDR2 as FQNNGV. CDR3 residues: CASSSKNSGTVYYEQYF. Written as DNA, the CDR3 is TGTGCCAGCAGCTCGAAAAACTCCGGGACAGTTTACTACGAGCAGTACTTC. Combining the CDR3 with reference TRBV11-2 and TRBJ2-7 gives the whole variable domain EAGVAQSPRYKIIEKRQSVAFWCNPISGHATLYWYQQILGQGPKLLIQFQNNGVVDDSQLPKDRFSAERLKGVDSTLKIQPAKLEDSAVYLCASSSKNSGTVYYEQYFGPGTRLTVT.